This TCR beta chain was profiled in a study of patients and donors after allogeneic stem cell transplantation. The CDR3 is made up of 16 amino acids. A single record per CDR3 protein comes from TCRdb applying MiXCR to the RT-PCR reads. This sample has 150,000 to 200,000 distinct CDR3 sequences, with around 30% found just once. V and J are TRBV21-1 and TRBJ1-5. TRBV21-1 is an annotated pseudogene. The sequenced sample consisted of blood, either unsorted or a sorted T cell fraction (not recorded which). The receptor's source is a human donor who was either an allogeneic HSCT recipient or a stem cell or donor lymphocyte infusion donor (not recorded which). It is not recorded whose cells these are; they may come from a transplant donor. The CDR3 protein is CASRLTRRYSNQPQHF. CDR3 in DNA: TGTGCCAGCCGTTTGACGAGACGTTACAGCAATCAGCCCCAGCATTTT.